This record covers a single TCR beta chain. In germline, CDR1 is SGHTA, CDR2 FQGNSA. The germline V and J ends were trimmed by 4 bases and 4 bases, with 14 bases remaining between them. The CDR3 is made up of 15 amino acids. These data come from a study of OX40 agonist ivuxolimab in advanced cancers. Looking at the study overall: Males comprised 75% to 90% of the group, whose mean age was about 61 years (range roughly 23 to 90).

No patient had autoimmune disease or received systemic immunosuppression. Only in-frame clones appear in the TCRdb table, and some are missing; sequencing was by immunoSEQ multiplex PCR. Among roughly 60,000 clones listed, roughly nine tenths were seen once. This sample comprised CD4+ or CD8+ T cells sorted from blood, obtained in a trial of the OX40 agonist ivuxolimab. The rearrangement uses TRBV7-2 and TRBJ1-5; maybe TRBD1 (6 bases). This receptor was identified in an adult with an advanced solid tumor such as melanoma, head and neck, liver or kidney cancer. Here the CDR3 reads CASSSRTANNQPQHF. Here the CDR3 DNA reads TGTGCCAGCAGCTCCCGGACAGCAAATAATCAGCCCCAGCATTTT.